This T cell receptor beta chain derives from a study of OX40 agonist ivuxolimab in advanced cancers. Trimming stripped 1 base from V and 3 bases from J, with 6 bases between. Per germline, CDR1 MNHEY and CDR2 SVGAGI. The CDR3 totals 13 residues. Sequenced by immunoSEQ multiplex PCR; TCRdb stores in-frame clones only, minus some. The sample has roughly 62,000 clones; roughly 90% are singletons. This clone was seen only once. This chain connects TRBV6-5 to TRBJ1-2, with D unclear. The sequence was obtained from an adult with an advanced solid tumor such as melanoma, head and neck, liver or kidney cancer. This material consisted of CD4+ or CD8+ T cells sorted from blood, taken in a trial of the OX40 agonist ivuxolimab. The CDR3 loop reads CASSYFGDYGYTF. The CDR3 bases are TGTGCCAGCAGTTACTTCGGGGACTATGGCTACACCTTC.